The 19 T cell receptor beta chains below come from one sample, sequenced in a study of blood T cell repertoires in COVID-19. Clones were sequenced by immunoSEQ multiplex PCR, and TCRdb holds only the in-frame ones, with some missing. Of roughly 110,000 clones listed, about 87% are singletons. The material sequenced was peripheral blood. The receptors come from a woman aged 45-60 years with acute or convalescent COVID-19.

The chain employs TRBV3-1 (or the pseudogene TRBV3-2) and TRBJ2-3, with D perhaps TRBD1 (8 bases). From germline, CDR1 is LGHDT and CDR2 YNNKEL (reference sequence). The CDR3 runs to 17 residues. V gave up 0 bases and J gave up 4 bases, with 17 bases separating them. CDR3: CASSQDETGEGSDTQYF. CDR3 DNA: TGTGCCAGCAGCCAAGATGAGACAGGGGAGGGATCAGATACGCAGTATTTT.

The rearrangement uses TRBV27 and TRBJ1-2; 8 bases map to TRBD1. The ends lost 4 bases at V and 4 bases at J; junction bases unmatched: 2. Per germline, CDR1 MNHEY and CDR2 SMNVEV (reference sequence). The CDR3 has 13 amino acids. CDR3 nucleotide sequence: TGTGCCAGCAGTTGGGACAGGAGCTATGGCTACACCTTC. This translates into CASSWDRSYGYTF.

The chain couples TRBV4-1 to TRBJ2-2; D gene unclear. Between the trimmed V and J ends, which lost 0 bases and 5 bases, there was a span of 4 bases. The CDR3 extends over 13 amino acids. Germline lookup yields CDR1 MGHRA and CDR2 YSYEKL. CDR3 sequence: CASSQDITGELFF. CDR3 coding DNA: TGCGCCAGCAGCCAAGATATTACCGGGGAGCTGTTTTTT.

This chain links TRBV4-2 with TRBJ1-1; possibly TRBD1 for D (6 bases). This CDR3 comprises 14 residues. Trimming removed 0 bases from V and 1 base from J, with 6 bases in between. The V gene's germline CDR1 is LGHNA and CDR2 YNFKEQ. CDR3 region: CASSQEGGNTEAFF. In DNA form, the CDR3 reads TGTGCCAGCAGCCAAGAAGGGGGGAACACTGAAGCTTTCTTT.

The V call is TRBV3-1 (or the pseudogene TRBV3-2), the J call TRBJ1-2; 7 nucleotides align to TRBD1. The V segment lost 4 bases and the J segment 0 bases; nucleotides outside the gene matches: 2. Germline V gene lookup returns CDR1 LGHDT and CDR2 YNNKEL (reference sequence). The CDR3 runs 14 residues. CDR3 DNA: TGTGCCAGCAGCCTAGGGACAGCTAACTATGGCTACACCTTC. Residues: CASSLGTANYGYTF.

The J gene is TRBJ2-5, the V gene TRBV7-3; D perhaps matches TRBD2 (5 bases). V lost 0 bases and J 5 bases, leaving 13 bases between the germline ends. CDR3 size: 15 residues. CDR1 is SGHTA and CDR2 is FQGTGA in the germline V gene. CDR3 protein: CASSLTSLTGETQYF. The CDR3 DNA sequence: TGTGCCAGCAGCTTAACATCATTGACGGGGGAGACCCAGTACTTC.

CDR3 protein: CASSQGHRAEKLFF. CDR3 bases: TGTGCCAGCAGCCAAGGACACAGGGCAGAAAAACTGTTTTTT. The V gene is TRBV3-1 (or the pseudogene TRBV3-2), the J gene TRBJ1-4; weak D call: TRBD1 (6 bases). V was shortened by 1 base and J by 8 bases, with 11 bases between the two germline ends. The CDR3 is 14 amino acids. The germline V gene has CDR1 LGHDT and CDR2 YNNKEL (reference sequence).

The chain joins TRBV7-9 to TRBJ2-1; 10 bases line up with TRBD2. The CDR3 loop spans 16 amino acids. V lost 6 bases, J lost 1 base, and 6 bases stayed unmatched. Germline values: CDR1 SEHNR, CDR2 FQNEAQ (reference sequence). CDR3 DNA: TGTGCCAGCAGTCCGAGCGGGGGGGCTTCCTACAATGAGCAGTTCTTC. Amino acid sequence: CASSPSGGASYNEQFF. The full variable domain, rest sourced from reference TRBV7-9 and TRBJ2-1, is DTGVSQNPRHKITKRGQNVTFRCDPISEHNRLYWYRQTLGQGPEFLTYFQNEAQLEKSRLLSDRFSAERPKGSFSTLEIQRTEQGDSAMYLCASSPSGGASYNEQFFGPGTRLTVL.

This chain uses TRBV7-8 with TRBJ1-6; no definite D call. This CDR3 comprises 14 residues. Germline assignment: CDR1 SGHVS and CDR2 FQNEAQ. Trimming left V 1 base short and J 13 bases short, with 14 bases between. CDR3 DNA sequence: TGTGCCAGCAGCTTAGATCGGGTTTCTAGGCCCCTCCACTTT. Its translation: CASSLDRVSRPLHF.

J is TRBJ2-2 and V is TRBV3-1 (or the pseudogene TRBV3-2); weak D call: TRBD1 (6 bases). The ends were cut back, 6 bases at V and 4 bases at J, with 15 bases in the middle. Germline-derived CDR1 and CDR2 are LGHDT and YNNKEL (reference sequence). This CDR3 has 15 amino acids. CDR3 sequence reads: CASSLRQASTGELFF. The CDR3 nucleotides read TGTGCCAGCAGTCTGAGACAGGCGTCCACCGGGGAGCTGTTTTTT.

The rearrangement uses TRBV5-1 and TRBJ2-7, with 7 nucleotides matching TRBD2. Germline values: CDR1 SGHRS, CDR2 YFSETQ. This CDR3 has 16 amino acids. J lost 5 bases, V lost 0 bases, and 11 bases had no gene match. The CDR3 coding sequence is TGCGCCAGCAGCTTGGGTCGGGGGGTTTTATGGCACGAGCAGTACTTC. Amino acid sequence: CASSLGRGVLWHEQYF.

This chain connects TRBV30 to TRBJ1-1; unclear D gene. This CDR3 is built from 12 residues. The germline V gene encodes CDR1 GTSNPN and CDR2 SVGIG (reference sequence). Trimming pared 2 bases from V and 5 bases from J, leaving 9 bases between. The CDR3 nucleotides read TGTGCCTGGAGTATTAGAGAGACTGAAGCTTTCTTT. It translates to CAWSIRETEAFF.

The chain joins TRBV20-1 to TRBJ1-2; D is unresolved. Looked up from germline, CDR1 is DFQATT and CDR2 is SNEGSKA (reference sequence). The CDR3 length is 12 residues. Trimming stripped 3 bases from V and 8 bases from J, with 13 bases between. CDR3 nucleotide sequence: TGCAGTGCTAGTCTCGTATCGGGAGGCTACACCTTC. Translated, it gives CSASLVSGGYTF.

In this sample, this clone turned up once. The J gene is TRBJ1-1, the V gene TRBV6-2 or TRBV6-3, with TRBD1 matching 7 bases. Unmatched junction bases numbered 9, after V lost 5 bases and J lost 0 bases. The CDR3 is made up of 16 amino acids. Germline V gene lookup returns CDR1 MNHEY and CDR2 SVGEGT. This CDR3 is CASSPWTGVMNTEAFF. CDR3 bases: TGTGCCAGCAGTCCCTGGACAGGAGTAATGAACACTGAAGCTTTCTTT.

A single count supports this clone. The chain is built from TRBV24-1 and TRBJ2-7, with 7 bases matching TRBD1. Germline-derived CDR1 and CDR2 are KGHDR and SFDVKD. The junction had 9 bases not matched to a gene; V was cut back by 2 bases and J by 0 bases. The CDR3 runs 17 residues. CDR3 in DNA: TGTGCCACCAGTGATTCGTCCGGGACAGAGCCCTCCTACGAGCAGTACTTC. It translates to CATSDSSGTEPSYEQYF.

The chain carries TRBV30 and TRBJ2-1; 11 bases fit TRBD2. V was pared by 2 bases and J by 7 bases, with 7 bases of the junction left unmatched. In germline, CDR1 is GTSNPN, CDR2 SVGIG (reference sequence). The CDR3 extends over 15 amino acids. The CDR3 DNA sequence: TGTGCCTGGAGTAAGGGGTCTAGCGGGAGGAATGAGCAGTTCTTC. Residues: CAWSKGSSGRNEQFF.

The gene calls are TRBV6-7 and TRBJ1-2, with 7 bases aligning to TRBD1. TRBV6-7 is an ORF, with its function uncertain. With V trimmed by 5 bases and J by 2 bases, 8 bases remained unmatched. CDR3 length: 15 residues. CDR3 in DNA: TGTGCCAGCAGTGGAGAGACAGGGAACAACTATGGCTACACCTTC. This encodes CASSGETGNNYGYTF.

The rearrangement uses TRBV19 and TRBJ1-5; D is ambiguous. Germline CDR1 and CDR2: LNHDA and SQIVND (reference sequence). This CDR3 region has 15 residues. Trimming stripped 1 base from V and 0 bases from J, with 7 bases between. This chain's CDR3 is CASSIGQYSNQPQHF. The CDR3 nucleotides are TGTGCCAGTAGTATAGGGCAGTATAGCAATCAGCCCCAGCATTTT.

The chain joins TRBV19 to TRBJ1-1, with no clear D. Germline assignment: CDR1 LNHDA and CDR2 SQIVND (reference sequence). V gave up 7 bases and J gave up 6 bases, with 12 bases separating them. The CDR3 covers 12 residues. The chain's CDR3 is CASTREPAEAFF. The CDR3 bases are TGTGCCAGTACCCGCGAGCCCGCTGAAGCTTTCTTT.